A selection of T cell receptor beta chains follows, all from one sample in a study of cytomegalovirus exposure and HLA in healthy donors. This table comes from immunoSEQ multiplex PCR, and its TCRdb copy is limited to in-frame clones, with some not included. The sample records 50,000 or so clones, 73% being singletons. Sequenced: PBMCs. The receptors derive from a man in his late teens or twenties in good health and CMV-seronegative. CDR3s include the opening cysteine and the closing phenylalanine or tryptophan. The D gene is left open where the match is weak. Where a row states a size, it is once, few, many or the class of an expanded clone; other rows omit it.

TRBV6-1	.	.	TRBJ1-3	CASSEKPEGSGNTIYF	TGTGCCAGCAGTGAAAAGCCAGAGGGATCGGGAAACACCATATATTTT
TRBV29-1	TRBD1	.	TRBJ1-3	CSAVGQGAIGNTIYF	TGCAGCGCTGTCGGCCAGGGGGCGATTGGAAACACCATATATTTT
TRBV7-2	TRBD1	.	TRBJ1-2	CASSLRDRATNYGYTF	TGTGCCAGCAGCTTAAGAGACAGGGCCACTAACTATGGCTACACCTTC
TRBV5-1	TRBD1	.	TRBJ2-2	CASSHGDRDTGELFF	TGCGCCAGCAGCCATGGGGACAGGGACACCGGGGAGCTGTTTTTT
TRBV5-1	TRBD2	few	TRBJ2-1	CASSRWTSGSFGEQFF	TGCGCCAGCAGCCGATGGACTAGCGGGAGTTTCGGTGAGCAGTTCTTC
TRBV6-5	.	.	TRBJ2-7	CASTPGLADYEQYF	TGTGCCAGCACCCCGGGACTGGCCGACTACGAGCAGTACTTC
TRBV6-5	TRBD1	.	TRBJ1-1	CASSKPSQGRTEAFF	TGTGCCAGCAGCAAACCGTCACAGGGGCGAACTGAAGCTTTCTTT
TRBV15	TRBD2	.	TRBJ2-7	CATSRVAGVYEQYF	TGTGCCACCAGCAGAGTAGCGGGTGTCTACGAGCAGTACTTC
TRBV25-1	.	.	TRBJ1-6	CASSQNIREDSPLHF	TGTGCCAGCAGTCAGAATATCAGGGAGGATTCACCCCTCCACTTT
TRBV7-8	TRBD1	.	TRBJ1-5	CASSSRQGVVSNQPQHF	TGTGCCAGCAGCTCGCGACAGGGGGTAGTTTCCAATCAGCCCCAGCATTTT
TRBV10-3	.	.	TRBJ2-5	CAISDTRGETQYF	TGTGCCATCAGTGACACGAGGGGGGAGACCCAGTACTTC
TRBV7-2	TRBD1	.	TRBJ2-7	CASSTSWDSRGEQYF	TGTGCCAGCAGCACGAGTTGGGACAGTCGAGGCGAGCAGTACTTC
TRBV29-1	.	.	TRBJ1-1	CSGGGSGEAFF	TGCAGCGGTGGGGGGTCAGGAGAAGCTTTCTTT
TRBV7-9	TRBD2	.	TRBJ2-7	CASGGGAEQYF	TGTGCCAGCGGGGGGGGAGCCGAGCAGTACTTC
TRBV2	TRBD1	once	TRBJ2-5	CASGTAETQYF	TGTGCCAGCGGGACAGCAGAGACCCAGTACTTC
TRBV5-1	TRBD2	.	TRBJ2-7	CASSFLAGTYEQYF	TGCGCCAGCAGCTTTCTAGCGGGGACCTACGAGCAGTACTTC
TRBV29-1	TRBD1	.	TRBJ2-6	CSVRQGASGANVLTF	TGCAGCGTAAGACAGGGGGCATCTGGGGCCAACGTCCTGACTTTC
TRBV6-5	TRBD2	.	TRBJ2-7	CASRSLAGVSYEQYF	TGTGCCAGCAGGTCGCTAGCGGGAGTCTCCTACGAGCAGTACTTC
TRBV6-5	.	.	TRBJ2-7	CASSIRDSRDEQYF	TGTGCCAGCAGCATACGGGACTCTAGGGACGAGCAGTACTTC
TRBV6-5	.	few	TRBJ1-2	CASSYSESNYGYTF	TGTGCCAGCAGTTACTCGGAGAGCAACTATGGCTACACCTTC
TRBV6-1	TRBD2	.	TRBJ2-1	CASSEIAGAYEQFF	TGTGCCAGCAGTGAAATAGCGGGAGCATATGAGCAGTTCTTC
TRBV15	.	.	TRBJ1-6	CATSRNGQFNSPLHF	TGTGCCACCAGCAGAAATGGACAATTTAATTCACCCCTCCACTTT
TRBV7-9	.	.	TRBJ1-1	CASSYRGRINTEAFF	TGTGCCAGCAGCTATCGGGGAAGGATAAACACTGAAGCTTTCTTT
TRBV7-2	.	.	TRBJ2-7	CASSPGPLQGTYEQYF	TGTGCCAGCAGCCCGGGACCTCTCCAGGGGACCTACGAGCAGTACTTC
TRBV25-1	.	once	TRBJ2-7	CASSALAGFYEQYF	TGTGCCAGCAGTGCCCTGGCAGGGTTCTACGAGCAGTACTTC
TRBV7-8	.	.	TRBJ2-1	CASSLGGGGVQFF	TGTGCCAGCAGCTTAGGAGGAGGCGGGGTGCAGTTCTTC
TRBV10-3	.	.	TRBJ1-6	CAIRDSYNSPLHF	TGTGCCATCAGGGACAGCTATAATTCACCCCTCCACTTT
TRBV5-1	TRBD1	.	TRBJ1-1	CASSFGTGLPEAFF	TGCGCCAGCAGCTTTGGGACAGGGCTTCCTGAAGCTTTCTTT
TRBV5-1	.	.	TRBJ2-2	CASSLAIVRVVSGELFF	TGCGCCAGCAGCTTGGCCATAGTCAGGGTCGTTTCCGGGGAGCTGTTTTTT
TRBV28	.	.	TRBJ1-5	CASSLDRTTNQPQHF	TGTGCCAGCAGTTTAGACAGGACCACGAATCAGCCCCAGCATTTT
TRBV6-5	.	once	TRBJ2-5	CASSYGRGLSETQYF	TGTGCCAGCAGTTACGGGAGAGGGTTGTCAGAGACCCAGTACTTC
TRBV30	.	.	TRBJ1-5	CAWTDRSNQPQHF	TGTGCCTGGACGGACAGAAGCAATCAGCCCCAGCATTTT
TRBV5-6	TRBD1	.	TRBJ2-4	CASSYRDRINIQYF	TGTGCCAGCAGCTACCGGGACAGGATAAACATTCAGTACTTC
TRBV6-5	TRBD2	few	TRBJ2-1	CASSPLAGEGNEQFF	TGTGCCAGCAGCCCTCTAGCGGGAGAAGGTAATGAGCAGTTCTTC
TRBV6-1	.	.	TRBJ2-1	CASSHGVGGSGEQFF	TGTGCCAGCAGCCACGGGGTGGGAGGATCGGGTGAGCAGTTCTTC
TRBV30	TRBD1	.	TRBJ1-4	CAWSTGARLGEKLFF	TGTGCCTGGAGTACAGGGGCAAGACTGGGGGAAAAACTGTTTTTT
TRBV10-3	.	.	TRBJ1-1	CAISSRAEAFF	TGTGCCATCAGTTCTCGGGCTGAAGCTTTCTTT
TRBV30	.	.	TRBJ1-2	CASDSNYGYTF	TGTGCCTCTGACTCAAACTATGGCTACACCTTC
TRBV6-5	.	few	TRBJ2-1	CASSYGTGYNEQFF	TGTGCCAGCAGTTACGGGACTGGGTACAATGAGCAGTTCTTC
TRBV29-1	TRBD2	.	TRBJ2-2	CSVVRSGRALGGELFF	TGCAGCGTTGTCCGTAGTGGGAGGGCCTTGGGCGGGGAGCTGTTTTTT
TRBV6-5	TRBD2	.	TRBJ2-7	CASSRTSGTYEQYF	TGTGCCAGCAGTCGCACTAGCGGGACCTACGAGCAGTACTTC
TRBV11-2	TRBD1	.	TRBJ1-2	CASSPTGVYGYTF	TGTGCCAGCAGCCCGACAGGGGTCTATGGCTACACCTTC
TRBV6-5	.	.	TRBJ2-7	CASRLGAEQYF	TGTGCCAGCAGACTTGGGGCTGAGCAGTACTTC
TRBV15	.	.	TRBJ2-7	CATSRVMGQNGEQYF	TGTGCCACCAGCAGAGTAATGGGGCAGAACGGCGAGCAGTACTTC
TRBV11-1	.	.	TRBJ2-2	CASSLYTGELFF	TGTGCCAGCAGCCTGTACACCGGGGAGCTGTTTTTT
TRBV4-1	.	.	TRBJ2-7	CASSQASGATYEQYF	TGCGCCAGCAGCCAAGCCTCGGGAGCTACCTACGAGCAGTACTTC
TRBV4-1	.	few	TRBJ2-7	CASSQWGLGGNEQYF	TGCGCCAGCAGCCAATGGGGACTTGGAGGGAACGAGCAGTACTTC
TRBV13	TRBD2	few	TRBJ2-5	CASRDSGSGETQYF	TGTGCCAGCAGGGATAGCGGGAGTGGGGAGACCCAGTACTTC
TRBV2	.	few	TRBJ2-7	CASSPLSLYEQYF	TGTGCCAGCAGCCCCCTTAGCCTCTACGAGCAGTACTTC
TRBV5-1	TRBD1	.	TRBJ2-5	CASSSGQGSETQYF	TGCGCCAGCAGCTCGGGACAGGGAAGCGAGACCCAGTACTTC
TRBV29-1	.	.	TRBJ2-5	CSVEGRAKYQETQYF	TGCAGCGTTGAAGGGCGGGCCAAGTACCAAGAGACCCAGTACTTC
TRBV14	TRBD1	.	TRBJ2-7	CASSQNVGGVVTYEQYF	TGTGCCAGCAGCCAAAATGTAGGGGGCGTCGTAACCTACGAGCAGTACTTC
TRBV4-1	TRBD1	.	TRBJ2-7	CASSLSDRGLGEQYF	TGCGCCAGCAGCCTCTCGGACAGGGGGCTCGGCGAGCAGTACTTC
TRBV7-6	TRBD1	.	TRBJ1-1	CASSFRDRGQFTEAFF	TGTGCCAGCAGCTTCCGGGACAGGGGGCAATTTACTGAAGCTTTCTTT